This T cell receptor (beta chain) was sequenced during a study of blood T cell repertoires in COVID-19. About the research overall: Samples of COVID-19 (acute and convalescent) were obtained from the United States, Italy and Spain. In each case, the material was cDNA or gDNA derived from T cells, B-cell-depleted T cells, or PBMCs.

Followed longitudinally, the Seattle patients had been enrolled during active infection. Original analysis: How many nucleated cells were present was estimated from reference gene primer amplification. Method: immunoSEQ multiplex PCR; TCRdb's copy keeps in-frame clones and lacks some. The V and J calls and clone size were taken over from that table, and D and trimming were inferred from the DNA. This table holds roughly 410,000 clones, approximately 91% found once. V lost 6 bases and J 5 bases, leaving 7 bases between the germline ends. The germline V gene encodes CDR1 MNHNY and CDR2 SVGAGI (reference sequence). The CDR3 loop spans 12 amino acids. This clone was picked up one time.

Source material: peripheral blood. The TCR originated in a woman aged 40 to 55 with COVID-19, enrolled during active disease. The chain employs TRBV6-6 and TRBJ2-2; unclear D gene. DNA of the CDR3: TGTGCCAGCAGCCGCGAGACCGGGGAGCTGTTTTTT. It encodes CASSRETGELFF.